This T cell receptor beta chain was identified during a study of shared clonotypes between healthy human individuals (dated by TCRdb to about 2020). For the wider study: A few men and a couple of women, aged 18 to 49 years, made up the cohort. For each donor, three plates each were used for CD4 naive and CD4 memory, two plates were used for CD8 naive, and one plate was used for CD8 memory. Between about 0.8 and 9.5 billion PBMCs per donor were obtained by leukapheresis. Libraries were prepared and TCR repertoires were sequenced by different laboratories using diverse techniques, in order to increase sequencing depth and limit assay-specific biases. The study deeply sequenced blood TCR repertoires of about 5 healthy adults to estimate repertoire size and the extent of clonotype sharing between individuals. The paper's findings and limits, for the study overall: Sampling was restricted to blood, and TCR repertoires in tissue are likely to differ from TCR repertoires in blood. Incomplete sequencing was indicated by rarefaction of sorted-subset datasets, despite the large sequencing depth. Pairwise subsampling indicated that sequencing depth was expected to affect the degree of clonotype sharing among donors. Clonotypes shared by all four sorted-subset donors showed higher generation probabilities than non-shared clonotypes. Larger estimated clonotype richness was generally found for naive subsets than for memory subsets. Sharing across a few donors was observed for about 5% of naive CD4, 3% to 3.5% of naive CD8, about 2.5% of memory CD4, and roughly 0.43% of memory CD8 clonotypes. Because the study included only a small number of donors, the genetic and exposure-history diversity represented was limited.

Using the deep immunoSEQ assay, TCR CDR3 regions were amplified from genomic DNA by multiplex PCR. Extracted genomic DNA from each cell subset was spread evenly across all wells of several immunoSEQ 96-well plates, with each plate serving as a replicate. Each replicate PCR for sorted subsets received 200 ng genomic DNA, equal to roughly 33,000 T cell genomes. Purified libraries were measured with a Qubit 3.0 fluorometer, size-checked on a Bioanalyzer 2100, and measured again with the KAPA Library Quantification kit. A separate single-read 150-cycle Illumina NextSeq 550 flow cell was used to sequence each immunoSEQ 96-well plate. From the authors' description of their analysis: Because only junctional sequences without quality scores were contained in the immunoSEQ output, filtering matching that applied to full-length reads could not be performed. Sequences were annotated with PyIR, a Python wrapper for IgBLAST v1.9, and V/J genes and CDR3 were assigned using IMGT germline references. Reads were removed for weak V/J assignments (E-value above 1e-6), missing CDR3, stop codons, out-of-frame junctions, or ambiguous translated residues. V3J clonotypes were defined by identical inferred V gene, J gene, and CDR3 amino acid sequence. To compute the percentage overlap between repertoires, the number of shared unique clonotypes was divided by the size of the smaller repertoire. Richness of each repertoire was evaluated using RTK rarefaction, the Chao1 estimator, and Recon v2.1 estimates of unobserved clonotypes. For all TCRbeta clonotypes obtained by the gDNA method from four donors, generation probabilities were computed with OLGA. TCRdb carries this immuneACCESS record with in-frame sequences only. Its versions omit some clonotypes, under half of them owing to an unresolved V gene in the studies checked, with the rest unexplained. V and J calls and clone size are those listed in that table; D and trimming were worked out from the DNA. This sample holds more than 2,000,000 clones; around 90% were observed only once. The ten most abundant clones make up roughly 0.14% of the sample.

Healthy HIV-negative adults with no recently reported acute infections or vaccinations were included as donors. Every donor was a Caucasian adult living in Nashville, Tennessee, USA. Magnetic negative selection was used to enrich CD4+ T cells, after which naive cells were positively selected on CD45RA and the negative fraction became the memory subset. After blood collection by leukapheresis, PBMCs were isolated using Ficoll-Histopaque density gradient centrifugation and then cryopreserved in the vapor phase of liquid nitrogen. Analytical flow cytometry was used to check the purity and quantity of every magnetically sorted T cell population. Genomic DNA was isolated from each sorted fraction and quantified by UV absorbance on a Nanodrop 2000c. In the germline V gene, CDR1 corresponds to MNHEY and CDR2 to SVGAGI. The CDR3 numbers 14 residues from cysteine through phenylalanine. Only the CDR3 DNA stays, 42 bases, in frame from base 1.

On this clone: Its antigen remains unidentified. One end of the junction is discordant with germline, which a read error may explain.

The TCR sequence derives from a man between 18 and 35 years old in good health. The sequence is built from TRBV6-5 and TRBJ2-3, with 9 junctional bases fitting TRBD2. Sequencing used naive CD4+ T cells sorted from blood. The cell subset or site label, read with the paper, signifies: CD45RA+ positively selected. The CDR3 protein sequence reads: CAASRGTSKDTQYF. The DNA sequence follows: TGTGCCGCTTCGAGGGGGACTAGCAAAGATACGCAGTATTTT.